These T cell receptor beta chains were read from a single sample in a study of cytomegalovirus exposure and HLA in healthy donors. Data came from immunoSEQ multiplex PCR; TCRdb stores just in-frame clones and leaves some out. The sample includes 200,000 or so clones, around four fifths of them seen just once. The specimen sequenced was PBMCs. These receptors all come from a woman aged 40 to 49 in good health and CMV-seronegative. The CDR3 runs from the conserved cysteine through the conserved F or W.

V gene	J gene	CDR3 protein
TRBV30	TRBJ2-3	CAWSVGLITDTQYF
TRBV28	TRBJ2-7	CASSSTVTYEQYF
TRBV5-1	TRBJ2-1	CASYQGSGPFSYNEQFF
TRBV2	TRBJ1-1	CASSEALPGINTEAFF
TRBV2	TRBJ2-7	CASTEGLLAGVHEQYF
TRBV28	TRBJ1-1	CASSLARRRDNTEAFF
TRBV19	TRBJ1-5	CASSISGDRTYSNQPQHF
TRBV30	TRBJ1-5	CAWSVAGWDSNQPQHF
TRBV30	TRBJ1-2	CAWRPGTGDGYTF
TRBV5-3	TRBJ1-4	CARSLVNCNEKLFF
TRBV30	TRBJ1-5	CAWSVGGTRGWSQHF
TRBV18	TRBJ1-1	CASSPSRVPTEAFF
TRBV5-1	TRBJ2-7	CASSFLGTSGRGGVSYEQYF
TRBV2	TRBJ1-5	CASRHGGGANQPQHF
TRBV29-1	TRBJ1-3	CSVVIQGNTIYF
TRBV10-1	TRBJ2-4	CASSESRLPKNIQYF
TRBV5-1	TRBJ2-7	CASSLFSGSYEQYF
TRBV11-2	TRBJ1-4	CASSYAQTTNEKLFF
TRBV18	TRBJ1-2	CASSPQSNYGYTF
TRBV7-9	TRBJ2-7	CASSPRTSGEQYF
TRBV5-4	TRBJ2-5	CASSSGGAGKTQYF
TRBV6-1	TRBJ1-6	CAIDSRGNSPLHF
TRBV5-1	TRBJ2-7	CASTGLAGYEQYF
TRBV6-1	TRBJ1-3	CASSGGRAGAGNTIYF
TRBV19	TRBJ1-2	CASSITGDYGYTF
TRBV6-1	TRBJ2-1	CAGRDGLAPANEQFF
TRBV5-1	TRBJ2-1	CASSWGAGGSSYNEQFF
TRBV30	TRBJ2-1	CAWSPTSGGYNEQFF
TRBV7-6	TRBJ1-4	CASSSGGYANEKLFF
TRBV5-1	TRBJ2-1	CASSSRRTSGRGYNEQFF
TRBV30	TRBJ1-6	CAWSVRGQAPPLHF
TRBV5-6	TRBJ1-1	CASSVIRGDTEAFF
TRBV7-8	TRBJ2-6	CASSPSRGLGSGANVLTF
TRBV28	TRBJ2-7	CASSRGPSGEQYF
TRBV6-1	TRBJ1-2	CASSEGQGFYGYTF
TRBV6-1	TRBJ1-1	CASSEDPMAEAFF
TRBV29-1	TRBJ2-3	CSVTGGFTDTQYF
TRBV2	TRBJ2-1	CASRPGQGANEQFF
TRBV5-8	TRBJ1-4	CASSLVLRNEKLFF
TRBV7-2	TRBJ1-1	CASSPRQGPNTEAFF
TRBV19	TRBJ1-3	CASSIVPGQKYSGNTIYF
TRBV5-1	.	CASSLEWGREQYF
TRBV2	TRBJ2-1	CASRVNPTGNEQFF
TRBV7-9	TRBJ2-6	CASTFPGQVISGANVLTF
TRBV5-4	TRBJ2-7	CASSEGTGFDEQYF
TRBV7-9	TRBJ2-2	CSSSLLAGENTGELFF
TRBV27	TRBJ2-7	CASAGASYYEQYF
TRBV5-4	TRBJ1-2	CASSLYGQGSGYTF